This T cell receptor beta chain appears in the sequencing data of a study of blood T cell repertoires in COVID-19. Background on the study: The samples span acute and convalescent COVID-19 from the United States, Italy and Spain.

Participant-reported clinical history was the basis for cohort assignment. Clones were read by immunoSEQ multiplex PCR, and TCRdb kept only the in-frame ones, dropping some. The table includes 200,000 to 250,000 clones, roughly 88% detected once. The CDR3 contains 11 residues. Germline loops: CDR1 SEHNR, CDR2 FQNEAQ (reference sequence). Trimming pared 5 bases from V and 5 bases from J, leaving 7 bases between. This TCR derives from a woman aged 50 to 60 who had recovered from COVID-19. This rearrangement joins TRBV7-9 to TRBJ2-7, with D uncertain. Sequences were obtained from PBMCs or T cells enriched from blood (not recorded which). CDR3 nucleotide sequence: TGTGCCAGCAGCCCTTTTGACGAGCAGTACTTC. Translated: CASSPFDEQYF.